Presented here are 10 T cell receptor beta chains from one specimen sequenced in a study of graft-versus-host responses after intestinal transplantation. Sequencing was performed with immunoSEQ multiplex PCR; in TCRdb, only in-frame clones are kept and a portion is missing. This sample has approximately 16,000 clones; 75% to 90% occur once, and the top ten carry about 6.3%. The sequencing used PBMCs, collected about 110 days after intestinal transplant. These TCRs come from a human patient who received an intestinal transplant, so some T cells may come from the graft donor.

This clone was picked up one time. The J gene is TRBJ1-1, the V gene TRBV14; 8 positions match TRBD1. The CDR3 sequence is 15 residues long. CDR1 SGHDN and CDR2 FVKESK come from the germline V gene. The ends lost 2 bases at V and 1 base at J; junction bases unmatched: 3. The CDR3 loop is CASSQPGGENTEAFF. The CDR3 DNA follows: TGTGCCAGCAGCCAACCAGGGGGCGAGAACACTGAAGCTTTCTTT.

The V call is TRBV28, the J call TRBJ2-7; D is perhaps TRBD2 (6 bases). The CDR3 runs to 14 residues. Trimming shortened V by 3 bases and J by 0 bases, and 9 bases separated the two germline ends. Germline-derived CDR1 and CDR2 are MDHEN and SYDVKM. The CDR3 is CASSFLTSSYEQYF. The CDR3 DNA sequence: TGTGCCAGCAGTTTTTTGACTAGCTCCTACGAGCAGTACTTC.

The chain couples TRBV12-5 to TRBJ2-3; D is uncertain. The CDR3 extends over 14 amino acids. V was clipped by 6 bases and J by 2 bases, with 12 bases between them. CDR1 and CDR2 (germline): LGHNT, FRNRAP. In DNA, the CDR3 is TGTGCTAGTGGGAACGGCAGGCCCACAGATACGCAGTATTTT. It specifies CASGNGRPTDTQYF.

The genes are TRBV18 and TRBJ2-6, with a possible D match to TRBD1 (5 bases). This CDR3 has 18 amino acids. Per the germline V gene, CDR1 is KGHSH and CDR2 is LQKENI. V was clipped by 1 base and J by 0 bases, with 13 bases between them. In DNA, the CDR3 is TGTGCCAGCTCACCACAGTACAGGAGCCCCTCTGGGGCCAACGTCCTGACTTTC. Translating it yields CASSPQYRSPSGANVLTF.

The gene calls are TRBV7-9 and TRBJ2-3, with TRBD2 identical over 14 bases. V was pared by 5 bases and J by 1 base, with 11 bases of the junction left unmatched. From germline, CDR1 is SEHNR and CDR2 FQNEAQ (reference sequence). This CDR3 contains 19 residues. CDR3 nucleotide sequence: TGTGCCAGCAGCCGAGGACTAGCGGGAGGAACCAGCGGCACAGATACGCAGTATTTT. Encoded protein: CASSRGLAGGTSGTDTQYF.

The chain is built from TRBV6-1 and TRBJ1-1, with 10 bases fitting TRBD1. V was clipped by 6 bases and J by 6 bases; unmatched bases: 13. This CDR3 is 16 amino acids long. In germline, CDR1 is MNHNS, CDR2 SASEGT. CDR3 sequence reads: CASREPGQGFWAEAFF. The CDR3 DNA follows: TGTGCCAGCAGAGAACCGGGACAGGGGTTCTGGGCTGAAGCTTTCTTT.

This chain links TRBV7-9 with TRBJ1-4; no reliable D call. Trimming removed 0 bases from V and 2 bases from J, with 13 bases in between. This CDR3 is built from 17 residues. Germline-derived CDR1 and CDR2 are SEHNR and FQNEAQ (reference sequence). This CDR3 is CASSLATWRITNEKLFF. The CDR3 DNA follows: TGTGCCAGCAGCTTAGCGACCTGGCGTATTACTAATGAAAAACTGTTTTTT.

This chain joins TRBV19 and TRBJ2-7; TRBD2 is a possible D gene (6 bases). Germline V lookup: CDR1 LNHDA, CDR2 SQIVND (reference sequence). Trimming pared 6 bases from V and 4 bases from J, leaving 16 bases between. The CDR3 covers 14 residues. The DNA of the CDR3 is TGTGCCAGTAGCCCCGTCCTAGCGAGGTACGAGCAGTACTTC. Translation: CASSPVLARYEQYF.

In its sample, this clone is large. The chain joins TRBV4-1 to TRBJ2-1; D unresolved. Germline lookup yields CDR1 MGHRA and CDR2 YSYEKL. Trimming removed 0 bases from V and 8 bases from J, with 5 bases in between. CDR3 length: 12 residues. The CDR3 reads CASSQDYHEQFF. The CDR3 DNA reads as TGCGCCAGCAGCCAAGATTACCATGAGCAGTTCTTC.

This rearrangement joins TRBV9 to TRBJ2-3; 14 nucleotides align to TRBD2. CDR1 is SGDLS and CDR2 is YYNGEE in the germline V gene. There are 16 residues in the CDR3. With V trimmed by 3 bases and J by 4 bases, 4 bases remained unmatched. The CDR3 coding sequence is TGTGCCAGCAGCGCCCGACTAGCGGGAGGGGCAGATACGCAGTATTTT. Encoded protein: CASSARLAGGADTQYF.